Presented here are 19 T cell receptor beta chains from one specimen sequenced in a study of response to subunit inactivated influenza vaccine (dated by TCRdb to the late 2010s). Libraries were made using RT-PCR. TCRdb names Illumina HiSeq 2500 as the instrument used. The public reads were reprocessed in TCRdb via fastp at Q25 and MiXCR, keeping in-frame beta chains. CDR3 protein duplicates are merged, each entry listing the most common genes and DNA. The sample includes around 530,000 distinct CDR3 sequences, with approximately 12% observed a single time. The ten most abundant clones make up 10% of the sample. Material: PBMCs from blood, obtained on the day of vaccination. The receptors derive from a man aged 45 to 65 who received an inactivated influenza vaccine. Donor details come from another sample of the same person, matched by shared clones.

This clonotype came up a few times. This chain joins TRBV27 and TRBJ2-3, with TRBD2 identical over 7 bases. The CDR3 runs 15 residues. The J segment lost 3 bases and the V segment lost 5 bases, leaving 8 bases of the junction unmatched. Germline assignment: CDR1 MNHEY and CDR2 SMNVEV (reference sequence). As DNA, the CDR3 is TGTGCCAGCAGTCTTAGCGGGCGGGTGACAGATACGCAGTATTTT. This sequence encodes CASSLSGRVTDTQYF.

The V gene is TRBV10-3, the J gene TRBJ2-1; TRBD2 aligns across 7 bases. The germline gives CDR1 ENHRY, CDR2 SYGVKD. Trimming cost V 8 bases and J 0 bases; bases outside gene matches: 10. The CDR3 totals 16 residues. The CDR3 DNA reads TGTGCCATCCGACATGCTAGCGGAGACTCCTACAATGAGCAGTTCTTC. Amino acids: CAIRHASGDSYNEQFF.

A few counts support this clonotype. This chain connects TRBV21-1 to TRBJ1-5; whether TRBD1, the table's D call, matches the DNA was not checked. TRBV21-1 is noted as a pseudogene. This CDR3 is 17 amino acids long. CDR3 sequence reads: CASITGGVKCGNQPQHF. The CDR3 DNA is TGTGCCAGCATCACAGGGGGGGTTAAGTGCGGCAATCAGCCCCAGCATTTT.

CDR3 sequence (DNA): TGTGCCAGCCTGCAGGGGGTTCGGGAGACCCAGTACTTC. This translates into CASLQGVRETQYF. V gene TRBV7-2 combines with J gene TRBJ2-5; the match to TRBD1 covers 7 bases. V shed 8 bases and J 5 bases; nucleotides not matched to a gene: 8. This CDR3 is 13 amino acids long. The V gene's germline CDR1 is SGHTA and CDR2 FQGNSA. Full variable domain (outside the CDR3, taken from reference TRBV7-2 and TRBJ2-5): GAGVSQSPSNKVTEKGKDVELRCDPISGHTALYWYRQSLGQGLEFLIYFQGNSAPDKSGLPSDRFSAERTGGSVSTLTIQRTQQEDSAVYLCASLQGVRETQYFGPGTRLLVL.

The table lists this clonotype with many counts. This sequence joins TRBV28 and TRBJ2-5; 11 positions agree with TRBD2. This CDR3 spans 15 amino acids. V was clipped by 2 bases and J by 5 bases; unmatched bases: 4. Germline V CDR1 and CDR2: MDHEN, SYDVKM. Here the CDR3 reads CASSLLSGGGETQYF. For the CDR3, the DNA is TGTGCCAGCAGTTTACTTAGCGGGGGGGGGGAGACCCAGTACTTC.

This clonotype was counted between two and nine times. The chain carries TRBV2 and TRBJ2-4; the D is unclear. This CDR3 spans 11 amino acids. V was cut by 3 bases and J by 10 bases, with 7 bases left in between. CDR1 SNHLY and CDR2 FYNNEI come from the germline V gene. Here the CDR3 reads CASSEGGIQYF. CDR3 nucleotide sequence: TGTGCCAGCAGTGAGGGTGGAATTCAGTACTTC.

This clonotype was seen more than once but under ten times. The chain couples TRBV28 to TRBJ2-3; D ambiguous. CDR1 and CDR2 (germline): MDHEN, SYDVKM. The CDR3 runs 16 residues. The ends were cut back, 6 bases at V and 0 bases at J, with 16 bases in the middle. Here the CDR3 reads CASSPLEVTSTDTQYF. CDR3 coding DNA: TGTGCCAGCAGCCCCCTAGAAGTAACTAGCACAGATACGCAGTATTTT.

This clonotype was counted ten times or more. The chain uses TRBV28 and TRBJ2-5; 14 nucleotides agree with TRBD2. The junction had 6 bases not matched to a gene; V was cut back by 5 bases and J by 4 bases. The CDR3 has 16 amino acids. Germline V gives CDR1 MDHEN, CDR2 SYDVKM. Here the CDR3 reads CASSQTSGGAGETQYF. DNA of the CDR3: TGTGCCAGCAGTCAGACTAGCGGGGGGGCGGGAGAGACCCAGTACTTC.

This rearrangement joins TRBV3-1 to TRBJ2-7; D remains ambiguous. V was shortened by 1 base and J by 2 bases, with 3 bases between the two germline ends. The germline CDR1 and CDR2 sequences are LGHDT and YNNKEL (reference sequence). CDR3 length equals 12 residues. This CDR3 is CASSQVTYEQYF. CDR3 DNA: TGTGCCAGCAGCCAAGTGACCTACGAGCAGTACTTC.

The chain couples TRBV4-1 to TRBJ2-5; 8 bases are shared with TRBD1. V shed 0 bases, J shed 4 bases, and the junction held 4 bases outside the gene matches. CDR1 is MGHRA, CDR2 YSYEKL, per germline. The length of the CDR3 is 15 residues. The CDR3 loop reads CASSQEPRGRETQYF. Written as DNA, the CDR3 is TGCGCCAGCAGCCAAGAACCCAGGGGGCGAGAGACCCAGTACTTC.

CDR3 nucleotides: TGTGCCAGCAGCCGAGACTACTACAATGAGCAGTTCTTC. This gives the protein CASSRDYYNEQFF. The V call is TRBV7-6, the J call TRBJ2-1; possible D gene TRBD2, 5 bases. Germline CDR1 reads SGHVS; CDR2 reads FNYEAQ. Trimming stripped 5 bases from V and 3 bases from J, with 8 bases between. There are 13 residues in the CDR3.

The genes are TRBV24-1 and TRBJ2-1, with a weak D call TRBD1 (6 bases). The CDR3 is 14 residues long. Per the germline V gene, CDR1 is KGHDR and CDR2 is SFDVKD. V shed 3 bases and J shed 5 bases, with 10 bases lying between them. The CDR3 spells CATSDGYRDNEQFF. CDR3 nucleotides: TGTGCCACCAGTGATGGCTACAGGGACAATGAGCAGTTCTTC.

This sequence joins TRBV7-3 and TRBJ2-1, with D perhaps TRBD2 (5 bases). The CDR3 length is 15 residues. Trimming cost V 1 base and J 2 bases, with 9 bases left between them. CDR1 and CDR2 from the germline V gene are SGHTA and FQGTGA. The DNA of the CDR3 is TGTGCCAGCAGCTTAAGCACTAGTCCCTACAATGAGCAGTTCTTC. Translated: CASSLSTSPYNEQFF.

The J gene is TRBJ1-2, the V gene TRBV10-3; D is unresolved. The CDR3 has 15 residues. In germline, CDR1 is ENHRY, CDR2 SYGVKD. V was clipped by 3 bases and J by 4 bases, with 15 bases between them. The CDR3 DNA reads TGTGCCATCAGTGAATCATCTCGGAGTGGCTATGGCTACACCTTC. Translation: CAISESSRSGYGYTF.

This clonotype was seen at least ten times. The chain has TRBV29-1 and TRBJ1-1; tentative D call: TRBD1 (5 bases). This CDR3 spans 12 amino acids. Germline CDR1 SQVTM, CDR2 ANQGSEA. Trimming took off 7 bases at V and 1 base at J, with 10 bases between the two ends. CDR3 bases: TGCAGCGGGGGGGAGACGAACACTGAAGCTTTCTTT. Residues: CSGGETNTEAFF.

The V and J genes are TRBV12-3 or TRBV12-4 and TRBJ1-5; unclear D gene. The ends were cut back, 2 bases at V and 5 bases at J, with 7 bases in the middle. The CDR3 loop spans 13 amino acids. CDR3 sequence reads: CASSLNGYQPQHF. DNA of the CDR3: TGTGCCAGCAGTTTAAATGGGTATCAGCCCCAGCATTTT.

This clonotype was observed a handful of times. The gene calls are TRBV12-3 or TRBV12-4 and TRBJ1-1, with D perhaps matching TRBD1 (5 bases). V lost 3 bases to trimming and J lost 0 bases, with 8 bases between them. CDR3 length: 14 residues. CDR3 sequence (DNA): TGTGCCAGCAGTTTTGAGGGGATGAACACTGAAGCTTTCTTT. Encoded protein: CASSFEGMNTEAFF.

The CDR3 sequence is CSARASDRSNQPQHF. CDR3 coding DNA: TGCAGTGCTAGAGCTTCGGACAGGTCCAATCAGCCCCAGCATTTT. The gene calls are TRBV20-1 and TRBJ1-5; 7 bases align to TRBD1. This CDR3 comprises 15 residues. The germline V gene encodes CDR1 DFQATT and CDR2 SNEGSKA (reference sequence). The V gene end was trimmed by 1 base and the J gene end by 3 bases; junction bases not matched to a gene: 6.

The chain recombines TRBV5-6 with TRBJ2-2; a weak D match, TRBD2 (6 bases). The CDR3 extends over 13 amino acids. Trimming took 6 bases from V and 7 from J, leaving 13 bases between them. CDR1 and CDR2 (germline): SGHDT, YYEEEE. As DNA, the CDR3 is TGTGCCAGCACCGTAGTGCGGGGCGGGGAGCTGTTTTTT. As protein: CASTVVRGGELFF.